Listed here are 16 T cell receptor beta chains from one sample, sequenced in a study of cytomegalovirus exposure and HLA in healthy donors. The primer mix had 60 Vbeta and 13 Jbeta primers. TCRdb keeps only in-frame clones here, not all; method: immunoSEQ multiplex PCR. Among some 150,000 clones listed, 76% were seen once. The sequenced sample consisted of PBMCs. The receptors derive from a female donor in good health and CMV-seronegative.

This chain connects TRBV4-1 to TRBJ1-1, with D tentatively TRBD1 (6 bases). Germline-derived CDR1 and CDR2 are MGHRA and YSYEKL. The CDR3 length is 16 residues. V was shortened by 4 bases and J by 2 bases, with 17 bases between the two germline ends. This CDR3 reads CASSREGIRGNTEAFF. In nucleotides, the CDR3 is TGCGCCAGCAGCCGTGAGGGAATCAGGGGAAACACTGAAGCTTTCTTT.

V usage is TRBV19 and J usage is TRBJ2-1, with D perhaps TRBD1 (6 bases). CDR1 and CDR2 (germline): LNHDA, SQIVND (reference sequence). V was trimmed by 5 bases and J by 5 bases, leaving 25 bases between them. This CDR3 contains 18 residues. The CDR3: CASSPRVVGRGLDNEQFF. CDR3 DNA: TGTGCCAGTAGTCCCCGGGTAGTGGGCAGGGGCCTTGACAATGAGCAGTTCTTC.

The chain carries TRBV19 and TRBJ2-1, with 8 bases that match TRBD2. V lost 3 bases and J lost 6; bases outside the gene matches: 7. This CDR3 has 15 amino acids. Germline V gene data show CDR1 as LNHDA and CDR2 as SQIVND (reference sequence). CDR3 protein: CASSMSGSYVNEQFF. In DNA, the CDR3 is TGTGCCAGTAGTATGAGCGGGAGTTACGTCAATGAGCAGTTCTTC.

The V and J genes are TRBV18 and TRBJ2-5; 16 nucleotides agree with TRBD2. The end of the DNA is better explained by TRBJ2-7, so the J call may be wrong. The germline gives CDR1 KGHSH, CDR2 LQKENI. CDR3 length: 16 residues. This CDR3 is CASSPGTSGREYEQYF. CDR3 DNA: TGTGCCAGCTCACCAGGGACTAGCGGGAGGGAGTACGAGCAGTACTTC.

The chain recombines TRBV5-1 with TRBJ2-7; 10 positions match TRBD1. The CDR3 loop spans 14 amino acids. Germline V gene lookup returns CDR1 SGHRS and CDR2 YFSETQ. V lost 6 bases to trimming and J lost 6 bases; unmatched junction nucleotides: 9. CDR3 sequence reads: CASNPGQGPGEQYF. In nucleotides, the CDR3 is TGCGCCAGCAACCCGGGACAGGGGCCGGGCGAGCAGTACTTC.

The chain joins TRBV12-5 to TRBJ1-4; 9 nucleotides line up with TRBD1. Germline trimming cut 1 base from V and 6 bases from J; bases unmatched to any gene: 6. CDR1 and CDR2 from the germline V gene are LGHNT and FRNRAP. This CDR3 comprises 16 residues. CDR3 bases: TGTGCTAGTGGTTTGGGACAGGGGGGAAGCTATGAAAAACTGTTTTTT. This translates into CASGLGQGGSYEKLFF.

This clone was observed a handful of times. The chain combines TRBV9 with TRBJ2-1; possible D gene TRBD2, 7 bases. Trimming left V 0 bases short and J 5 bases short, with 24 bases between. The germline V gene encodes CDR1 SGDLS and CDR2 YYNGEE. The length of the CDR3 is 19 residues. The CDR3 reads CASSVGGRGGTAPNNEQFF. The DNA of the CDR3 is TGTGCCAGCAGCGTAGGAGGGAGGGGGGGGACCGCTCCCAACAATGAGCAGTTCTTC.

This sequence joins TRBV18 and TRBJ1-6, with 7 bases aligning to TRBD1. Germline V gene lookup returns CDR1 KGHSH and CDR2 LQKENI. CDR3 length: 17 residues. V was pared by 6 bases and J by 0 bases, with 8 bases of the junction left unmatched. The CDR3 region is CASSSGQTNSYNSPLHF. For the CDR3, the DNA is TGTGCCAGCTCGTCGGGACAGACTAACTCCTATAATTCACCCCTCCACTTT. The complete variable domain, with remaining parts taken from reference TRBV18 and TRBJ1-6, reads NAGVMQNPRHLVRRRGQEARLRCSPMKGHSHVYWYRQLPEEGLKFMVYLQKENIIDESGMPKERFSAEFPKEGPSILRIQQVVRGDSAAYFCASSSGQTNSYNSPLHFGNGTRLTVT.

The rearrangement links TRBV29-1 to TRBJ2-5, with 9 bases aligning to TRBD1. Near its end, the DNA agrees better with TRBJ2-7, so the J call may be wrong. The CDR3 covers 14 residues. Germline V CDR1 and CDR2: SQVTM, ANQGSEA. The CDR3 region is CSVSPGQGSYEQYF. The CDR3 bases are TGCAGCGTTTCTCCGGGACAGGGATCCTACGAGCAGTACTTC.

The V call is TRBV18, the J call TRBJ2-3, with TRBD2 matching over 8 bases. CDR3 length: 15 residues. Germline CDR1 and CDR2: KGHSH and LQKENI. J was trimmed by 6 bases and V by 3 bases; bases with no gene match: 8. The CDR3 sequence: CASSPFSGSSDTQYF. Written as DNA, the CDR3 is TGTGCCAGCTCACCGTTCAGCGGGAGTTCGGATACGCAGTATTTT.

This clone was picked up a small number of times. The rearrangement links TRBV18 to TRBJ2-7, with 9 bases aligning to TRBD1. The J segment lost 6 bases and the V segment lost 10 bases, leaving 10 bases of the junction unmatched. The CDR3 covers 13 residues. Germline CDR1 and CDR2: KGHSH and LQKENI. The CDR3 region has the DNA TGTGCCACCAACCGGGACAGGGAAGGCGAGCAGTACTTC. Protein: CATNRDREGEQYF.

J is TRBJ1-1 and V is TRBV18; D gene ambiguous. Trimming left V 1 base short and J 6 bases short, with 9 bases between. Germline V gene data show CDR1 as KGHSH and CDR2 as LQKENI. CDR3 length: 13 residues. The CDR3 DNA reads TGTGCCAGCTCACCACTTGAGGGCTCTGAAGCTTTCTTT. Translation gives CASSPLEGSEAFF.

CDR3 loop: CASSLAGGNYEQYF. The CDR3 bases are TGTGCCAGCAGCTTGGCGGGAGGCAACTACGAGCAGTACTTC. This sequence joins TRBV5-6 and TRBJ2-7, with 7 bases fitting TRBD2. This CDR3 spans 14 amino acids. J lost 3 bases, V lost 0 bases, and 3 bases had no gene match. Germline-derived CDR1 and CDR2 are SGHDT and YYEEEE. Supplemented by reference TRBV5-6 and TRBJ2-7, the full variable domain reads DAGVTQSPTHLIKTRGQQVTLRCSPKSGHDTVSWYQQALGQGPQFIFQYYEEEERQRGNFPDRFSGHQFPNYSSELNVNALLLGDSALYLCASSLAGGNYEQYFGPGTRLTVT.

The rearrangement links TRBV5-1 to TRBJ2-7; 9 positions agree with TRBD1. Germline CDR1 and CDR2: SGHRS and YFSETQ. CDR3 length: 14 amino acids. V lost 0 bases and J lost 7; bases outside the gene matches: 5. The CDR3 region has the DNA TGCGCCAGCAGCTTGGAACAGGGGGCTTGGGAGCAGTACTTC. Residues: CASSLEQGAWEQYF.

The chain joins TRBV7-2 to TRBJ2-3; D gene unclear. CDR1 is SGHTA and CDR2 is FQGNSA in the germline V gene. The CDR3 covers 12 residues. V lost 4 bases to trimming and J lost 8 bases, with 10 bases between them. The CDR3 region has the DNA TGTGCCAGCAGCTACGAAGCGACTACGCAGTATTTT. This sequence encodes CASSYEATTQYF.

This clone turned up a few times. CDR3 in amino acids: CAIRPTGMGNTEAFF. For the CDR3, the DNA is TGTGCCATCAGACCAACAGGGATGGGGAACACTGAAGCTTTCTTT. The chain combines TRBV10-3 with TRBJ1-1; tentatively, D is TRBD1 (6 bases). This CDR3 spans 15 amino acids. CDR1 is ENHRY and CDR2 is SYGVKD in the germline V gene. Trimming took off 6 bases at V and 1 base at J, with 15 bases between the two ends.